Sequencing of this T cell receptor (beta chain) was carried out in a study of shared T cell receptors in the human thymus. CDR3 size: 13 residues. CDR1 is MNHEY and CDR2 is SMNVEV in the germline V gene (reference sequence). Trimming removed 3 bases from V and 5 bases from J, with 8 bases in between. Method: immunoSEQ multiplex PCR; TCRdb's copy keeps in-frame clones and lacks some. The data contain hundreds of thousands of clones, approximately 90% of them seen just once; the ten biggest clones take up 0.0095% to 0.013%. These sequences were also reported in another study, on human thymus T cells. That paper states: Corrective surgery for congenital heart defects was being performed on the healthy Finnish infants who served as donors. Resections obtained during corrective heart surgery supplied the thymus tissue. Gene usage (both V and J) appeared biased in thymic and blood repertoires. A high degree of thymic repertoire overlap among unrelated individuals was reported in related research.

The source of this sequence is a boy younger than two with a congenital heart defect. J is TRBJ2-1 and V is TRBV27; D is undetermined. The sequenced sample was thymocytes. Written as DNA, the CDR3 is TGTGCCAGCAGTTTTGCAGGTCACAATGAGCAGTTCTTC. Its protein is CASSFAGHNEQFF.